The 27 T cell receptor beta chains presented below share a single source sample, sequenced in a study of metastatic and nonmetastatic thyroid tumors. MiXCR was used by TCRdb to re-call the PCR reads. The sample has about 4,700 clones, approximately 40% seen once. Every patient was untreated before thyroid surgery. Sequences were obtained from tumor tissue. These receptor sequences come from a male donor with papillary thyroid cancer or a benign thyroid nodule (not recorded which). Some clones in this sample may be carry-over from other donors' samples.

This clone was detected only a few times. The chain is built from TRBV27 and TRBJ2-2; maybe TRBD2 (6 bases). This CDR3 has 14 amino acids. The germline gives CDR1 MNHEY, CDR2 SMNVEV (reference sequence). V was trimmed by 5 bases and J by 5 bases, leaving 12 bases between them. CDR3 loop: CASSPSGGTGELFF. In DNA, the CDR3 is TGTGCCAGCAGTCCGAGTGGAGGGACCGGGGAGCTGTTTTTT.

A remark on this clone: The sample holds other DNA sequences that translate to the same CDR3. The chain is built from TRBV27 and TRBJ2-3; 12 nucleotides line up with TRBD2. Per the germline V gene, CDR1 is MNHEY and CDR2 is SMNVEV (reference sequence). The length of the CDR3 is 16 residues. V was pared by 4 bases and J by 1 base, with 3 bases of the junction left unmatched. CDR3 residues: CASSSRLAGGTDTQYF. The CDR3 DNA reads TGTGCCAGCAGTTCCCGACTAGCGGGAGGCACAGATACGCAGTATTTT.

This chain uses TRBV7-8 with TRBJ2-2; the match to TRBD2 covers 13 bases. The length of the CDR3 is 17 residues. With V trimmed by 4 bases and J by 8 bases, 10 bases remained unmatched. Germline lookup yields CDR1 SGHVS and CDR2 FQNEAQ. The CDR3 DNA sequence: TGTGCCAGCAGCTACCGGACTAGCGGGAGCCGGCCAGGGGAGCTGTTTTTT. Amino acid sequence: CASSYRTSGSRPGELFF. The full variable domain, completed using reference TRBV7-8 and TRBJ2-2, is GAGVSQSPRYKVAKRGQDVALRCDPISGHVSLFWYQQALGQGPEFLTYFQNEAQLDKSGLPSDRFFAERPEGSVSTLKIQRTQQEDSAVYLCASSYRTSGSRPGELFFGEGSRLTVL.

The chain uses TRBV11-1 and TRBJ2-7; 8 positions agree with TRBD1. This CDR3 has 14 residues. The germline gives CDR1 SGHAT, CDR2 FQDESV (reference sequence). With V trimmed by 4 bases and J by 4 bases, 6 bases remained unmatched. CDR3 sequence (DNA): TGTGCCAGCAGCTGGGACAGGTGGGGGTACGAGCAGTACTTC. Translating gives CASSWDRWGYEQYF. The full variable domain, completed using reference TRBV11-1 and TRBJ2-7, is EAEVAQSPRYKITEKSQAVAFWCDPISGHATLYWYRQILGQGPELLVQFQDESVVDDSQLPKDRFSAERLKGVDSTLKIQPAELGDSAMYLCASSWDRWGYEQYFGPGTRLTVT.

V usage is TRBV7-6 and J usage is TRBJ1-3; possibly TRBD1 for D (5 bases). Germline loops: CDR1 SGHVS, CDR2 FNYEAQ. CDR3 length: 16 residues. The germline V and J ends were trimmed by 6 bases and 0 bases, with 15 bases remaining between them. This CDR3 reads CASSFPGADSGNTIYF. The CDR3 bases are TGTGCCAGCAGTTTCCCCGGGGCGGACTCTGGAAACACCATATATTTT.

The chain employs TRBV11-2 and TRBJ2-3; TRBD2 matches 9 bases. The CDR3 is 15 residues long. Germline V gene lookup returns CDR1 SGHAT and CDR2 FQNNGV. With V trimmed by 3 bases and J by 0 bases, 1 base remained unmatched. The chain's CDR3 is CASSLTSGSTDTQYF. Here the CDR3 DNA reads TGTGCCAGCAGCTTGACTAGCGGTAGCACAGATACGCAGTATTTT.

This clone was recorded a few times. The chain carries TRBV7-9 and TRBJ2-1; D unclear. CDR3 size: 11 residues. The V end lost 3 bases, the J end lost 10 bases, and 7 bases lay between the germline ends. Germline CDR1 reads SEHNR; CDR2 reads FQNEAQ (reference sequence). CDR3 nucleotides: TGTGCCAGCAGCTTCCTTGGAGAGCAGTTCTTC. This sequence encodes CASSFLGEQFF.

The gene calls are TRBV4-3 and TRBJ2-7; D remains ambiguous. CDR3 length: 14 amino acids. V was trimmed by 2 bases and J by 0 bases, leaving 8 bases between them. Germline loops: CDR1 LGHNA, CDR2 YSLEER. The CDR3 region is CASSQTPGSYEQYF. The CDR3 DNA is TGCGCCAGCAGCCAAACCCCCGGCTCCTACGAGCAGTACTTC.

DNA for the CDR3: TGTGCCAGCAGCTTTACACTAGCGGGCGCCGGGGAGCTGTTTTTT. Encoded protein: CASSFTLAGAGELFF. The chain combines TRBV11-3 with TRBJ2-2; TRBD2 matches at 9 bases. The V segment lost 3 bases and the J segment 6 bases; nucleotides outside the gene matches: 5. The CDR3 totals 15 residues. Germline CDR1 is SGHNT and CDR2 is YENEEA.

This chain connects TRBV28 to TRBJ1-1; D is perhaps TRBD1 (5 bases). Germline lookup yields CDR1 MDHEN and CDR2 SYDVKM. With 2 bases removed from V and 5 bases from J, the gap between germline ends came to 15 bases. The CDR3 spans 15 residues. The CDR3 reads CASSLRRGGLTEAFF. CDR3 DNA sequence: TGTGCCAGCAGTTTAAGGCGGGGCGGGTTAACTGAAGCTTTCTTT.

This clone occurred a few times. The chain joins TRBV11-3 to TRBJ2-5, with D uncertain. Matching the DNA end better, TRBJ2-1 makes the J call doubtful. There are 13 residues in the CDR3. Germline CDR1 is SGHNT and CDR2 is YENEEA. In DNA, the CDR3 is TGTGCCAGCAGCTTAGAGGTGGCGGATGAGCAGTTCTTC. Its protein product is CASSLEVADEQFF.

This clone appeared once. This chain connects TRBV13 to TRBJ2-2, with 11 bases lining up with TRBD1. This CDR3 has 15 amino acids. CDR1 and CDR2 (germline): PRHDT, FYEKMQ (reference sequence). The ends lost 5 bases at V and 6 bases at J; junction bases unmatched: 5. The CDR3 nucleotides read TGTGCCAGCAGCATGGACAGGGGGCTGGCCGGGGAGCTGTTTTTT. Amino acid sequence: CASSMDRGLAGELFF.

This clone has only a few counts. The J gene is TRBJ2-7, the V gene TRBV15; D tentatively fits TRBD1 or TRBD2 (5 bases each). The ends were cut back, 1 base at V and 1 base at J, with 11 bases in the middle. Germline loops: CDR1 LNHNV, CDR2 YYDKDF (reference sequence). The CDR3 sequence is 15 residues long. As DNA, the CDR3 is TGTGCCACCAGCAGAGCGGGGACGGCATCCTACGAGCAGTACTTC. This translates into CATSRAGTASYEQYF.

This clone has a handful of counts. V is TRBV6-1 and J is TRBJ2-2, with D perhaps TRBD1 (5 bases). The CDR3 is made up of 17 amino acids. V gave up 7 bases and J gave up 1 base, with 19 bases separating them. Germline V gene data show CDR1 as MNHNS and CDR2 as SASEGT. CDR3 DNA sequence: TGTGCCAGCAATCAAAGTAGTGGGGCTCTGAACACCGGGGAGCTGTTTTTT. This sequence encodes CASNQSSGALNTGELFF.

This clone was detected only a few times. The chain joins TRBV28 to TRBJ2-6, with D possibly being TRBD1 (5 bases). The CDR3 has 16 amino acids. The germline V and J ends were trimmed by 4 bases and 4 bases, with 14 bases remaining between them. Per germline, CDR1 MDHEN and CDR2 SYDVKM. The CDR3 nucleotides read TGTGCCAGCAGTTCCCCTCCAGGGTCAGGGGCCAACGTCCTGACTTTC. Amino acids: CASSSPPGSGANVLTF.

The V and J genes are TRBV6-4 and TRBJ2-2; TRBD2 matches 8 bases. Germline CDR1 and CDR2: MRHNA and SNTAGT. CDR3 length equals 17 residues. The V gene end was trimmed by 2 bases and the J gene end by 4 bases; junction bases not matched to a gene: 9. In nucleotides, the CDR3 is TGTGCCAGCAGTGACGGGGGACTAGGGACGGGCACCGGGGAGCTGTTTTTT. The encoded protein is CASSDGGLGTGTGELFF.

Relative to its sample, this clone is hyperexpanded. This specimen includes other DNA sequences encoding the same CDR3. The rearrangement joins TRBV19 to TRBJ1-6, with a tentative D call TRBD1 (5 bases). Germline lookup yields CDR1 LNHDA and CDR2 SQIVND (reference sequence). CDR3 length: 14 amino acids. V dropped 7 bases and J dropped 7 bases, with 14 bases sitting between them. CDR3 DNA sequence: TGTGCCAGTACCCACGGACACCTCAATTCACCCCTCCACTTT. Its protein is CASTHGHLNSPLHF.

V is TRBV19 and J is TRBJ1-1; 7 bases match TRBD1. Unmatched junction bases numbered 5, after V lost 5 bases and J lost 5 bases. This CDR3 contains 13 residues. Germline CDR1 is LNHDA and CDR2 is SQIVND (reference sequence). The CDR3 spells CASSGQEGTEAFF. CDR3 nucleotides: TGTGCCAGTAGTGGACAGGAGGGGACTGAAGCTTTCTTT.

V usage is TRBV11-1 and J usage is TRBJ2-3; possible D gene TRBD1, 6 bases. V lost 0 bases, J lost 4 bases, and 23 bases lay in between. In germline, CDR1 is SGHAT, CDR2 FQDESV (reference sequence). The CDR3 totals 19 residues. The CDR3 DNA is TGTGCCAGCAGCTTAGCGGCCAGGGGATCGCGGTACGTCGCAGATACGCAGTATTTT. Translating gives CASSLAARGSRYVADTQYF.

The rearrangement uses TRBV18 and TRBJ1-2, with 9 nucleotides matching TRBD1. Germline-derived CDR1 and CDR2 are KGHSH and LQKENI. After removal of 3 bases from V and 7 bases from J, the junction contained 9 bases not matched to a gene. CDR3 length equals 15 residues. CDR3 nucleotides: TGTGCCAGCTCACCTCGGGACAGGGCGTCGGTTGGCTACACCTTC. It encodes CASSPRDRASVGYTF. The full variable domain, in which reference TRBV18 and TRBJ1-2 provide the parts outside the CDR3, is NAGVMQNPRHLVRRRGQEARLRCSPMKGHSHVYWYRQLPEEGLKFMVYLQKENIIDESGMPKERFSAEFPKEGPSILRIQQVVRGDSAAYFCASSPRDRASVGYTFGSGTRLTVV.

This clone has only one observation. This chain joins TRBV20-1 and TRBJ2-3; D may match TRBD1 or TRBD2 (6 bases each). V was clipped by 3 bases and J by 2 bases, with 12 bases between them. Per germline, CDR1 DFQATT and CDR2 SNEGSKA (reference sequence). This CDR3 comprises 14 residues. Here the CDR3 DNA reads TGCAGTGCTAGGCGGAGGGGGATCACAGATACGCAGTATTTT. Amino acid sequence: CSARRRGITDTQYF.

The chain links TRBV10-3 to TRBJ2-7; unclear D gene. The germline gives CDR1 ENHRY, CDR2 SYGVKD. The ends were cut back, 4 bases at V and 2 bases at J, with 9 bases in the middle. The CDR3 has 13 amino acids. The CDR3 region is CAISGGQPYEQYF. Here the CDR3 DNA reads TGTGCCATCAGTGGGGGTCAACCCTACGAGCAGTACTTC.

The rearrangement uses TRBV28 and TRBJ2-2; the D gene is possibly TRBD2 (5 bases). Germline assignment: CDR1 MDHEN and CDR2 SYDVKM. This CDR3 region has 15 residues. V was pared by 7 bases and J by 5 bases, with 17 bases between. The CDR3 DNA reads as TGTGCCAGCACTGCTCACGTGGGAGAAACCGGGGAGCTGTTTTTT. This encodes CASTAHVGETGELFF.

This clone was observed a handful of times. This chain connects TRBV7-6 to TRBJ2-7; D gene uncertain. CDR1 and CDR2 (germline): SGHVS, FNYEAQ. V was clipped by 3 bases and J by 5 bases, with 20 bases between them. CDR3 length: 16 amino acids. CDR3 in amino acids: CASSFGTDPRLDEQYF. The DNA of the CDR3 is TGTGCCAGCAGCTTCGGCACCGACCCACGTTTGGACGAGCAGTACTTC.

The chain links TRBV19 to TRBJ2-7, with 10 nucleotides matching TRBD2. CDR1 LNHDA and CDR2 SQIVND come from the germline V gene (reference sequence). Unmatched junction bases numbered 3, after V lost 4 bases and J lost 3 bases. This CDR3 spans 14 amino acids. Here the CDR3 reads CASSTTSGFYEQYF. CDR3 in DNA: TGTGCCAGTAGTACGACTAGCGGGTTCTACGAGCAGTACTTC.

As DNA, the CDR3 is TGTGCCAGCAGCTCCGGACACTACGAGCAGTACTTC. This gives the protein CASSSGHYEQYF. The gene calls are TRBV5-5 and TRBJ2-7, with D perhaps TRBD1 (5 bases). Per the germline V gene, CDR1 is SGHKS and CDR2 is YYEKEE (reference sequence). V was trimmed by 3 bases and J by 3 bases, leaving 7 bases between them. The CDR3 length is 12 residues.

The chain has TRBV11-1 and TRBJ2-2; 11 bases match TRBD1. This CDR3 is built from 15 residues. The germline CDR1 and CDR2 sequences are SGHAT and FQDESV (reference sequence). Germline trimming cut 8 bases from V and 3 bases from J; bases unmatched to any gene: 5. The CDR3 nucleotides are TGTGCCAGCGGTCCGGGACAGGGGGACACCGGGGAGCTGTTTTTT. Amino acids: CASGPGQGDTGELFF.